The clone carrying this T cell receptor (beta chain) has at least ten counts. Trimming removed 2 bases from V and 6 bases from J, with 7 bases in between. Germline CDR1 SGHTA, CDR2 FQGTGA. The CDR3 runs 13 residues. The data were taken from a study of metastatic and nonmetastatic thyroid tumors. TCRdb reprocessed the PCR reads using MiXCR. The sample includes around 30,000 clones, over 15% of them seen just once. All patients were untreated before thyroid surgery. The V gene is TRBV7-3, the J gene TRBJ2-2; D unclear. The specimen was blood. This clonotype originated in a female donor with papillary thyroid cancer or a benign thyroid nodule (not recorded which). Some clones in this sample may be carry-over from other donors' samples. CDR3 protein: CASSLRDSGELFF. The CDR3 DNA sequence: TGTGCCAGCAGCTTACGAGATTCCGGGGAGCTGTTTTTT.